The sequence of this TCR beta chain was determined in a study of T cells in narcolepsy. The CDR3 length is 13 residues. Looked up from germline, CDR1 is LNHNV and CDR2 is YYDKDF (reference sequence). Trimming took off 3 bases at V and 8 bases at J, with 11 bases between the two ends. Using immunoSEQ multiplex PCR, the repertoire was profiled, and TCRdb retains in-frame clones only, with some absent. Here the sample spans 25,000 to 30,000 clones, 78% being singletons. The chain links TRBV15 to TRBJ2-1; D is perhaps TRBD1 or TRBD2 (5 bases each). Input material: CD45RA- memory CD4+ T cells from PBMCs. The TCR originated in a human donor with narcolepsy. The CDR3 spells CATSRGELYEQFF. DNA of the CDR3: TGTGCCACCAGCAGGGGGGAGCTGTATGAGCAGTTCTTC.